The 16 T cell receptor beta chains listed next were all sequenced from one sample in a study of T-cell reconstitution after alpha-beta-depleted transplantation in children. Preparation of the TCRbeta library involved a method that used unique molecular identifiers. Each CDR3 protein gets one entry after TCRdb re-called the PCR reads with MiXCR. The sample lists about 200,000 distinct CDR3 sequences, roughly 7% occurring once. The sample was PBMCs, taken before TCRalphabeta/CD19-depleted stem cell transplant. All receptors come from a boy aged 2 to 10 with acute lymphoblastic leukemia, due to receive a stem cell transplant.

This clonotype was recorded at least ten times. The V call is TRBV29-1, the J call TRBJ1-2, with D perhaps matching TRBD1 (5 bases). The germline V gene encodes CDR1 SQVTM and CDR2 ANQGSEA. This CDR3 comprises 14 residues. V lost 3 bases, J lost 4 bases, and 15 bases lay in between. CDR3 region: CSVEVSQGLYGYTF. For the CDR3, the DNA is TGCAGCGTTGAGGTATCCCAGGGCCTCTATGGCTACACCTTC.

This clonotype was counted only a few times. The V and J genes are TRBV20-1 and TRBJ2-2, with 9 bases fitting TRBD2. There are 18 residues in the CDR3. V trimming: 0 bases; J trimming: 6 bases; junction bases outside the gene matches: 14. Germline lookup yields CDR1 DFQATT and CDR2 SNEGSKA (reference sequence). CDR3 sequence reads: CSARDTPLAGVASGELFF. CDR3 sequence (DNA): TGCAGTGCTAGAGACACCCCCTTAGCGGGAGTTGCGTCCGGGGAGCTGTTTTTT.

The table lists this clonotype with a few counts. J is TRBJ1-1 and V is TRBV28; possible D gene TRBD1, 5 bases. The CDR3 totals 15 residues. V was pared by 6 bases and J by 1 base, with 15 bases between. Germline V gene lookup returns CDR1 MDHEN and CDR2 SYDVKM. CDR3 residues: CASSSQDTANTEAFF. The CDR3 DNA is TGTGCCAGCAGCTCCCAGGACACTGCGAACACTGAAGCTTTCTTT.

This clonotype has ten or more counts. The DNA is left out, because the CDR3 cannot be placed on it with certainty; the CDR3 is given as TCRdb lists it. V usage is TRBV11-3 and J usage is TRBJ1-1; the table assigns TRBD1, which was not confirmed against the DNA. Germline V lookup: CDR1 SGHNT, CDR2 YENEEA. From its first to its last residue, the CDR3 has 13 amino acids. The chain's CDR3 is CASILGRNTEAFF.

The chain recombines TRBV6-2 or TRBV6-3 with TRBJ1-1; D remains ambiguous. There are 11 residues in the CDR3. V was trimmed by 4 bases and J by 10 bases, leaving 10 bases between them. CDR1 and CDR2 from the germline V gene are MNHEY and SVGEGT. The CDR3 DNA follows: TGTGCCAGCAGTTCCCCGCGGATAGCTTTCTTT. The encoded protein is CASSSPRIAFF.

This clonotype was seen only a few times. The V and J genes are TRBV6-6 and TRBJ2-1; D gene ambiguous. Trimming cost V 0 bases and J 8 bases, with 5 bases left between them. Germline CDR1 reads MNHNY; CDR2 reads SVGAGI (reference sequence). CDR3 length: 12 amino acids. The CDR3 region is CASSYSHDEQFF. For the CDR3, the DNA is TGTGCCAGCAGTTACTCCCACGATGAGCAGTTCTTC.

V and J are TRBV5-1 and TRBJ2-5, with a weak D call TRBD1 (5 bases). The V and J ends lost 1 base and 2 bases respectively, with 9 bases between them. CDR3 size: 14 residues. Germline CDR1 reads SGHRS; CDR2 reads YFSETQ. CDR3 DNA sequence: TGCGCCAGCAGCTTGACACAGGTTCAAGAGACCCAGTACTTC. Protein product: CASSLTQVQETQYF. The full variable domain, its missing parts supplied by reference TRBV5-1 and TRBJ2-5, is KAGVTQTPRYLIKTRGQQVTLSCSPISGHRSVSWYQQTPGQGLQFLFEYFSETQRNKGNFPGRFSGRQFSNSRSEMNVSTLELGDSALYLCASSLTQVQETQYFGPGTRLLVL.

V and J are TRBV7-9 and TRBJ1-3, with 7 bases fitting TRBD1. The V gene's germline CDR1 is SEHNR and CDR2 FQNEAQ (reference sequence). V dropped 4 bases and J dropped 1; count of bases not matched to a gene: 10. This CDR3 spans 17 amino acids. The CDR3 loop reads CASSSPGQTHSGNTIYF. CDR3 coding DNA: TGTGCCAGCAGCTCCCCGGGACAGACACATTCTGGAAACACCATATATTTT.

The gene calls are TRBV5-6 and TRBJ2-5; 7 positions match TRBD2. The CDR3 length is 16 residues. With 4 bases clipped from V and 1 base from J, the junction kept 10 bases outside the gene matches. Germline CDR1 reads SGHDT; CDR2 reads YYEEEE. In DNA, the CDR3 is TGTGCCAGCAGCCCCGGGCCCAGCGGGATCCAAGAGACCCAGTACTTC. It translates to CASSPGPSGIQETQYF.

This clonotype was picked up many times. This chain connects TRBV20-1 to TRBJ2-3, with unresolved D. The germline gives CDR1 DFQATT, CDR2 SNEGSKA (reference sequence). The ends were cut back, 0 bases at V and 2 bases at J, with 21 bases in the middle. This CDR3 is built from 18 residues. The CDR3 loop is CSARDVQSRLPPTDTQYF. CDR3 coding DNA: TGCAGTGCTAGAGATGTCCAATCTCGGCTGCCTCCCACAGATACGCAGTATTTT.

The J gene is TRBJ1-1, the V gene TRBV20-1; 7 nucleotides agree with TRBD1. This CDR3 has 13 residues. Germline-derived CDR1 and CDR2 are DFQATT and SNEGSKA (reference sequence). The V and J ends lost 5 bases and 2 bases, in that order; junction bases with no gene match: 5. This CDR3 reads CSAPGQANTEAFF. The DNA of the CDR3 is TGCAGTGCTCCCGGACAGGCCAACACTGAAGCTTTCTTT.

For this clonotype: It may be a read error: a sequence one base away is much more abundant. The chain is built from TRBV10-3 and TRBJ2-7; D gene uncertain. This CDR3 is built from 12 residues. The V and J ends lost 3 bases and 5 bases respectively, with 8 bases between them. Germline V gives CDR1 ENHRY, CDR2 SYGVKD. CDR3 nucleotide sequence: TGTGCCATCAGTGAAGGCTACCACGAGCAGTACTTC. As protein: CAISEGYHEQYF.

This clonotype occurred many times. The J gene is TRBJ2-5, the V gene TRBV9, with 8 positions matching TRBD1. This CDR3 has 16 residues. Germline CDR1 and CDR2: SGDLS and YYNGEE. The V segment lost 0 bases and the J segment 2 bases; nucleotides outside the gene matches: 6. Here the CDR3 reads CASSVEGQGLQETQYF. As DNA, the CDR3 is TGTGCCAGCAGCGTAGAAGGACAGGGCTTACAAGAGACCCAGTACTTC. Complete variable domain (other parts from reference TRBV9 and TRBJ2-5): DSGVTQTPKHLITATGQRVTLRCSPRSGDLSVYWYQQSLDQGLQFLIQYYNGEERAKGNILERFSAQQFPDLHSELNLSSLELGDSALYFCASSVEGQGLQETQYFGPGTRLLVL.

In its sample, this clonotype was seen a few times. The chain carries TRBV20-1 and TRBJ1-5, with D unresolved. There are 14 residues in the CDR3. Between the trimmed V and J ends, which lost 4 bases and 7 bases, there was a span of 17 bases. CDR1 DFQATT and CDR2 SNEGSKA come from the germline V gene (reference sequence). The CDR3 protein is CSATVTATGQPQHF. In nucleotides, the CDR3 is TGCAGTGCTACGGTAACAGCGACGGGGCAGCCCCAGCATTTT.

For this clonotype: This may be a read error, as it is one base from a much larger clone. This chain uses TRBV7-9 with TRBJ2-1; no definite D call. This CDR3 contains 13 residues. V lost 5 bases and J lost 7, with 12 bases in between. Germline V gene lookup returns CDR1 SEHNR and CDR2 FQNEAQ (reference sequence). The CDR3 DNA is TGTGCCAGCAGCGCCGACCCCAAAAATGAGCAGTTCTTC. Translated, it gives CASSADPKNEQFF. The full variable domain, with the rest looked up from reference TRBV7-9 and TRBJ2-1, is DTGVSQNPRHKITKRGQNVTFRCDPISEHNRLYWYRQTLGQGPEFLTYFQNEAQLEKSRLLSDRFSAERPKGSFSTLEIQRTEQGDSAMYLCASSADPKNEQFFGPGTRLTVL.

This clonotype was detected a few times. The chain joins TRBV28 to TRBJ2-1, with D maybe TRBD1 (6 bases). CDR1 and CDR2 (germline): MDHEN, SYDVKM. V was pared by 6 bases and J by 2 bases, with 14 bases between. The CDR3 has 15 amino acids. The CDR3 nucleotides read TGTGCCAGCAGACTCTACAGGGAAACCTACAATGAGCAGTTCTTC. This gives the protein CASRLYRETYNEQFF.